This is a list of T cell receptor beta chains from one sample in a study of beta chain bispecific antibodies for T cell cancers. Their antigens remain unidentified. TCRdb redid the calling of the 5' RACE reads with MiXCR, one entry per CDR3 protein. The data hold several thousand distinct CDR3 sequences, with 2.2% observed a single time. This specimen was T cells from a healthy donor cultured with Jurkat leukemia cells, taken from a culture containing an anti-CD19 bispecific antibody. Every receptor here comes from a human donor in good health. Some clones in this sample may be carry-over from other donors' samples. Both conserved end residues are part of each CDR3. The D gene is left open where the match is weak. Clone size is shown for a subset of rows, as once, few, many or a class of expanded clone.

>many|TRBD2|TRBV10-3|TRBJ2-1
TGTGCCATCAAACCAGCGGGGGGGGTGGATGAGCAGTTCTTC
CAIKPAGGVDEQFF
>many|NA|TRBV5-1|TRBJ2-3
TGCGCCAGCGCCGTGTGGGGTGGCGGCACAGATACGCAGTATTTT
CASAVWGGGTDTQYF
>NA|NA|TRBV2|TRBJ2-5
TGTGCCAGCAGAATCAACCTAGATCTGGAGACCCAGTACTTC
CASRINLDLETQYF
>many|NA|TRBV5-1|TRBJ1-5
TGCGCCAGCGCCTTAGATAGCAATCAGCCCCAGCATTTT
CASALDSNQPQHF
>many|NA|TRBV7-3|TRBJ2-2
TGTGCCAGCAGCCCCGGGCCCGCCGCCGGGGAGCTGTTTTTT
CASSPGPAAGELFF
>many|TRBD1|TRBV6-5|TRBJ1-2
TGTGCCAGCAGCCCCTCAGGGGGCGGCTACACCTTC
CASSPSGGGYTF
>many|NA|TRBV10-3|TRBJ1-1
TGTGCCACCACCAGGGACCACACGGCGGCTTTCTTT
CATTRDHTAAFF
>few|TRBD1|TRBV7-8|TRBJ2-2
TGTGCCAGCAGCTTAGGGCAGGGGGCGATGTTAAGGACCGGGGAGCTGTTTTTT
CASSLGQGAMLRTGELFF
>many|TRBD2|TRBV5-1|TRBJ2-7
TGCGCCAGCAGCCCGAACCCTACTAGCGGGGGGTTCCACGAGCAGTACTTC
CASSPNPTSGGFHEQYF
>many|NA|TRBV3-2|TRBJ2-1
TGTGCCAGCAGCCCTGGTAGACAGGGTTACTATGAGCAGTTCTTC
CASSPGRQGYYEQFF
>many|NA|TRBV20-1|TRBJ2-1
TGCAGTGCTAGATGGCAGAGGCTCCATGAGCAGTTCTTC
CSARWQRLHEQFF
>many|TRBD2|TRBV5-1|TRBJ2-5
TGCGCCAGCAGACTCACTAGCGGGGGGGTTAATGAAGAGACCCAGTACTTC
CASRLTSGGVNEETQYF
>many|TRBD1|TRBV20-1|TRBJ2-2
TGCAGTGCTATGGACAGGGCTGACACCGGGGAGCTGTTTTTT
CSAMDRADTGELFF
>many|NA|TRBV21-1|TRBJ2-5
TGTGCCAGCAGCAAAGAGGGGGGGCCTAGATTCCAACAGACCCAGTACTTC
CASSKEGGPRFQQTQYF
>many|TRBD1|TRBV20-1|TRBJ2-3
TGCAGTGCCCTCGACAGGGGGCGAGGCACAGATACGCAGTATTTT
CSALDRGRGTDTQYF
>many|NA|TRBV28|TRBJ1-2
TGTGCCAGCAGGCCAGATCTGAATGGCTACACCTTC
CASRPDLNGYTF
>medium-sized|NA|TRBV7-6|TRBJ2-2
TGTGCCAGCAGCTCCGGGATCGGGACGGGGGGCTTCAACACCGGGGAGCTGTTTTTT
CASSSGIGTGGFNTGELFF
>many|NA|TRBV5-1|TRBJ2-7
TGCGCCAGCTCGGGAGACATTCCCTACGAGCAGTACTTC
CASSGDIPYEQYF
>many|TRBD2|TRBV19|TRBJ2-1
TGTGCCAGTAGTGAACCGGGACTCCGGACTAGCGGGGGGGCCGGGAATGAGCAGTTCTTC
CASSEPGLRTSGGAGNEQFF
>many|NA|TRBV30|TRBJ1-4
TGTGCCTGGAGTGAAGGGCTAGGGGAAAAACTGTTTTTT
CAWSEGLGEKLFF
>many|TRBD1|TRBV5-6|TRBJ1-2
TGTGCCAGCAGCTTGTTAAATGAGGGGGCTGGTGGCTACACCTTC
CASSLLNEGAGGYTF
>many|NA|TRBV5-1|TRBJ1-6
TGCGCCAGCAGCTTGTCAGGCTCTAATTCACCCCTCCACTTT
CASSLSGSNSPLHF
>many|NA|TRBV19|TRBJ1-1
TGTGCCAGTAGTATTGGACAGAGGGGCACTGAAGCTTTCTTT
CASSIGQRGTEAFF
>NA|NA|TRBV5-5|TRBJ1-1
TGTGCCAGCAGCTCAACAACAGGGTTGGCCAACACTGAAGCTTTCTTT
CASSSTTGLANTEAFF
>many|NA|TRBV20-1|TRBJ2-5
TGCAGTGCCATCTTGTGGGGCGCACAAGAGACCCAGTACTTC
CSAILWGAQETQYF
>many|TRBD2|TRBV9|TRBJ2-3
TGTGCCAGCAGCGTAGTTGTTAGCGGGGGCCCAGATACGCAGTATTTT
CASSVVVSGGPDTQYF
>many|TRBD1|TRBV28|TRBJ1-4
TGTGCCAGCAGTCTTTCGCGACAGGGCCCTCCTGAAAAACTGTTTTTT
CASSLSRQGPPEKLFF
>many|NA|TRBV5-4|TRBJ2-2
TGTGCCAGCAGCCTCCCTGACCAACCCGGGGAGCTGTTTTTT
CASSLPDQPGELFF
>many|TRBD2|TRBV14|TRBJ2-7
TGTGCCAGCAGCCAAGATCGGCCTAGCGGGGGGCTCTCCTACGAGCAGTACTTC
CASSQDRPSGGLSYEQYF
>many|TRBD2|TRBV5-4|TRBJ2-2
TGTGCCAGCAGCTTAGGGACTAGTTTTTCCGGGGAGCTGTTTTTT
CASSLGTSFSGELFF